Shown below are 6 T cell receptor beta chains from a single sample sequenced in a study of cytotoxic CD8 clonotypes in ibrutinib-treated CLL. The method was immunoSEQ multiplex PCR; TCRdb's version includes in-frame clones alone and lacks a portion of them. In the table there are 150,000 or so clones, about four fifths of which are singletons. The specimen comprised PBMCs, sampled after 24 months of ibrutinib treatment. These receptors all stem from a human donor with chronic lymphocytic leukemia.

This clone was counted a few times. The chain recombines TRBV5-1 with TRBJ1-5; a possible D gene is TRBD1 (5 bases). The CDR3 is 16 amino acids. Germline CDR1 reads SGHRS; CDR2 reads YFSETQ. V was cut by 2 bases and J by 1 base, with 13 bases left in between. The CDR3 sequence: CASSFLGLGSNQPQHF. In DNA form, the CDR3 reads TGCGCCAGCAGCTTTCTGGGACTGGGCAGCAATCAGCCCCAGCATTTT.

The chain has TRBV7-2 and TRBJ2-7; TRBD2 matches 13 bases. Germline V lookup: CDR1 SGHTA, CDR2 FQGNSA. This CDR3 spans 16 amino acids. V dropped 1 base and J dropped 4; count of bases not matched to a gene: 4. This CDR3 reads CASSLETSGRGYEQYF. The CDR3 DNA follows: TGTGCCAGCAGCTTAGAAACTAGCGGGAGGGGTTACGAGCAGTACTTC.

The chain joins TRBV7-2 to TRBJ2-5; 7 bases line up with TRBD2. V was pared by 0 bases and J by 4 bases, with 2 bases of the junction left unmatched. The germline V gene encodes CDR1 SGHTA and CDR2 FQGNSA. The CDR3 loop spans 14 amino acids. The CDR3 bases are TGTGCCAGCAGCTTAGCGGGGGGGTCAGAGACCCAGTACTTC. Protein: CASSLAGGSETQYF.

V usage is TRBV28 and J usage is TRBJ1-1, with D possibly matching TRBD1 (6 bases). With 3 bases removed from V and 1 base from J, the gap between germline ends came to 15 bases. The length of the CDR3 is 16 residues. Germline loops: CDR1 MDHEN, CDR2 SYDVKM. The CDR3 spells CASSFVRGLWNTEAFF. The CDR3 bases are TGTGCCAGCAGTTTTGTCAGGGGCCTCTGGAACACTGAAGCTTTCTTT.

The chain is built from TRBV7-9 and TRBJ2-5; 10 bases are a match to TRBD1. This CDR3 comprises 15 residues. Germline CDR1 and CDR2: SEHNR and FQNEAQ (reference sequence). Trimming took 5 bases from V and 5 from J; bases not matched to a gene: 8. The CDR3 DNA reads TGTGCCAGCAGCAGCCGACAGGGGGCTCGGGAGACCCAGTACTTC. This translates into CASSSRQGARETQYF.

CDR3 in DNA: TGTGCCAGCAGTTTAGGGACAGGGTCGGTTGGCACTGAAGCTTTCTTT. Translated: CASSLGTGSVGTEAFF. The chain carries TRBV28 and TRBJ1-1; 9 bases agree with TRBD1. The CDR3 covers 16 residues. The germline V gene encodes CDR1 MDHEN and CDR2 SYDVKM. The V segment lost 2 bases and the J segment 4 bases; nucleotides outside the gene matches: 8.